The entry that follows covers one T cell receptor beta chain sequence. As yet, its antigen is unknown. Measured with immunoSEQ multiplex PCR; TCRdb has only the in-frame clones, and not every one. This table holds around 940,000 clones, approximately 80% found once. These data belong to a study of shared clonotypes between healthy human individuals. Study-level background: Plates per donor: three CD4 naive, three CD4 memory, two CD8 naive, one CD8 memory.

The CDR3 consists of 14 residues. CDR1 is ENHRY and CDR2 is SYGVKD in the germline V gene. V was pared by 7 bases and J by 0 bases, with 11 bases between. Study conclusions and caveats: The small donor group covered limited genetic and exposure diversity.

Specimen: memory CD4+ T cells sorted from blood. The subset denotes: CD45RA-negative fraction. The rearrangement links TRBV10-3 to TRBJ2-3; D not certain. This clonotype originated in a man aged 18 to 35 in good health. The CDR3 nucleotides read TGTGCCATCAAGGACCGTGCTAGCACAGATACGCAGTATTTT. Translation: CAIKDRASTDTQYF.